One sample yielded the 8 T cell receptor beta chains listed below, sequenced in a study of Ad26.COV2.S vaccination and SARS-CoV-2 variants. TCRdb's copy holds only in-frame clones and misses some; the assay was immunoSEQ multiplex PCR. The profile shows about 390,000 clones, approximately 86% of them singletons. Treatment of the sample: around 19 received Ad26.COV2.S at low or high dose, single or two shots; roughly five received placebo; per-sample allocation not given. The samples were gathered on day 63 after the first injection of vaccine or placebo. Sequenced material: peripheral blood, taken in a trial of Ad26.COV2.S vaccine versus placebo. All receptors derive from a person between 18 and 65 years old who received the Ad26.COV2.S COVID-19 vaccine or a placebo.

V is TRBV11-1 and J is TRBJ1-2; 9 bases fit TRBD1. The germline CDR1 and CDR2 sequences are SGHAT and FQDESV (reference sequence). V dropped 5 bases and J dropped 5; count of bases not matched to a gene: 9. There are 15 residues in the CDR3. CDR3 sequence: CASSVLGQGLYGYTF. CDR3 nucleotides: TGTGCCAGCAGCGTTCTTGGACAGGGGCTTTATGGCTACACCTTC.

The chain recombines TRBV6-5 with TRBJ1-5; 10 bases match TRBD1. Germline CDR1 and CDR2: MNHEY and SVGAGI. J lost 9 bases, V lost 10 bases, and 15 bases had no gene match. This CDR3 comprises 15 residues. The CDR3 DNA is TGTGCCACCACGGGGAAGGGACAGGGGTATCGGCCCCAGCATTTT. Translated: CATTGKGQGYRPQHF.

This clone was recorded only once. V and J are TRBV10-1 and TRBJ2-3; TRBD1 might be the D (6 bases). Trimming removed 3 bases from V and 14 bases from J, with 15 bases in between. This CDR3 has 12 amino acids. Germline CDR1 is WNHNN and CDR2 is SYGVQD (reference sequence). This CDR3 is CASSEGRGALYF. The DNA of the CDR3 is TGCGCCAGCAGTGAAGGCAGGGGCGCCCTGTATTTT.

The chain employs TRBV6-5 and TRBJ1-1; perhaps TRBD1 as D (6 bases). This CDR3 comprises 11 residues. Germline V gene lookup returns CDR1 MNHEY and CDR2 SVGAGI. Between the trimmed V and J ends, which lost 7 bases and 5 bases, there was a span of 8 bases. CDR3 loop: CASTQGTEAFF. CDR3 nucleotides: TGTGCCAGCACCCAGGGGACTGAAGCTTTCTTT.

The chain joins TRBV5-5 to TRBJ2-5; D remains ambiguous. V was clipped by 0 bases and J by 4 bases, with 4 bases between them. The CDR3 is 12 residues long. Germline CDR1 SGHKS, CDR2 YYEKEE (reference sequence). The CDR3 protein is CASSLEPETQYF. In nucleotides, the CDR3 is TGTGCCAGCAGCTTGGAACCAGAGACCCAGTACTTC.

The chain is built from TRBV27 and TRBJ1-4; 8 bases agree with TRBD1. Germline lookup yields CDR1 MNHEY and CDR2 SMNVEV (reference sequence). The CDR3 sequence is 17 residues long. J lost 4 bases, V lost 6 bases, and 13 bases had no gene match. The CDR3, as DNA: TGTGCCAGCAGACACGCCAGGGGGCCCGGCCTTAATGAAAAACTGTTTTTT. Amino acids: CASRHARGPGLNEKLFF.

This clone has a handful of counts. Other DNA sequences within the sample encode an identical CDR3. The chain joins TRBV5-1 to TRBJ2-3, with a weak D call TRBD1 (7 bases). Germline V gene sequence: CDR1 SGHRS, CDR2 YFSETQ. V shed 6 bases and J shed 3 bases, with 14 bases lying between them. This CDR3 comprises 14 residues. CDR3 region: CASKEGAGTDTQYF. CDR3 bases: TGCGCCAGCAAGGAGGGGGCGGGGACAGATACGCAGTATTTT.

This clone occurred once. The rearrangement links TRBV4-1 to TRBJ1-2; no clear D. The CDR3 has 15 amino acids. Germline V gives CDR1 MGHRA, CDR2 YSYEKL. V was pared by 0 bases and J by 4 bases, with 12 bases between. The CDR3 sequence is CASSQDEGASYGYTF. The CDR3 bases are TGCGCCAGCAGCCAAGACGAGGGCGCGAGCTATGGCTACACCTTC.